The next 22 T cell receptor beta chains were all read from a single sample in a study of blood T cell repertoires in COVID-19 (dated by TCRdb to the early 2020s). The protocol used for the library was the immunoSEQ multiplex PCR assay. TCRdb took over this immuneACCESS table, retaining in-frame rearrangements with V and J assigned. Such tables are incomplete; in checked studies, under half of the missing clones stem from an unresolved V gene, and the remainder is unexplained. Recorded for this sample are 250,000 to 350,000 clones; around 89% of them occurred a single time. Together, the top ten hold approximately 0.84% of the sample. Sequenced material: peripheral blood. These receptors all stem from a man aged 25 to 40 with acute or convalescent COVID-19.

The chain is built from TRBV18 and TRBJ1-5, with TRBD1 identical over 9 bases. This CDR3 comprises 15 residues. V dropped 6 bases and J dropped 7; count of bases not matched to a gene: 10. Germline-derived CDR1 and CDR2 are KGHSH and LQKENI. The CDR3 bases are TGTGCCAGCTCTAGTGGACAGGGGACCGTCCAGCCCCAGCATTTT. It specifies CASSSGQGTVQPQHF.

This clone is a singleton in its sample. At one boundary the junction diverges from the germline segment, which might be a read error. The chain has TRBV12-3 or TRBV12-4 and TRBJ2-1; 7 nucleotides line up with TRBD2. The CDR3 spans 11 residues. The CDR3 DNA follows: TGTGCCAGCAGCCCTAGCGGTGAGCGGGTCTTC. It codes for CASSPSGERVF.

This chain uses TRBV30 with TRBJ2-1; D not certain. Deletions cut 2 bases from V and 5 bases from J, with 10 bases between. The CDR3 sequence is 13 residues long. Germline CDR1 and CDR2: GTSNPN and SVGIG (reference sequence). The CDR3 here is CAWSRGIDNEQFF. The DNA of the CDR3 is TGTGCCTGGAGTCGAGGAATAGACAATGAGCAGTTCTTC.

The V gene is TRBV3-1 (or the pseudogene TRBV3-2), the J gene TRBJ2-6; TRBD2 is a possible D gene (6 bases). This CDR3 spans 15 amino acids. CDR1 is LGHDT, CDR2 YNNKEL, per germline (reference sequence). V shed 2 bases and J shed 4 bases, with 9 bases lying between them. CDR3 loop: CASSQRTNGANVLTF. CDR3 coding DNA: TGTGCCAGCAGCCAAAGGACTAACGGGGCCAACGTCCTGACTTTC.

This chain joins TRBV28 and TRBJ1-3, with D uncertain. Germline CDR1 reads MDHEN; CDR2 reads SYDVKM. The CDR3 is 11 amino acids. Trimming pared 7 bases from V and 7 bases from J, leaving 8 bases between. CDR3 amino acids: CASTSLNTIYF. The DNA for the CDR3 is TGTGCCAGCACCAGTCTGAACACCATATATTTT.

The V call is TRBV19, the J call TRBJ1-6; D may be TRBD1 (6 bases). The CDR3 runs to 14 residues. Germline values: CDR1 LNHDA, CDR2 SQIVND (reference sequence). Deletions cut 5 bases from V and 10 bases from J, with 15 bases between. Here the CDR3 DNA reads TGTGCCAGTAGTGGGCAGGGGATTGGATCACCCCTCCACTTT. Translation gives CASSGQGIGSPLHF.

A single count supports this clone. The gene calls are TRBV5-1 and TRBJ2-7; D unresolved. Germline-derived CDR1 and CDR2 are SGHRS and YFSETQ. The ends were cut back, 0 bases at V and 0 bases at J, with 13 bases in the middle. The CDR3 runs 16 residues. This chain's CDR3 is CASSLVVRRYSYEQYF. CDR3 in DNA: TGCGCCAGCAGCTTGGTAGTGCGGCGGTACTCCTACGAGCAGTACTTC.

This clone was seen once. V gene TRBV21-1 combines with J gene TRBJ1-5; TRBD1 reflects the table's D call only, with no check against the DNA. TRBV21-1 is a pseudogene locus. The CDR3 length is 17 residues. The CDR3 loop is CASSKSVGQLGNQPQHF. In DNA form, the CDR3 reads TGTGCCAGCAGCAAATCTGTAGGACAGCTCGGAAATCAGCCCCAGCATTTT.

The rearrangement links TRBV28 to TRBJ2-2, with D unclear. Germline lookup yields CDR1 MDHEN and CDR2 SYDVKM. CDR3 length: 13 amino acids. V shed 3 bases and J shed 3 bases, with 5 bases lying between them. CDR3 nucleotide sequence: TGTGCCAGCAGTTTTACTGACACCGGGGAGCTGTTTTTT. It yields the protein CASSFTDTGELFF.

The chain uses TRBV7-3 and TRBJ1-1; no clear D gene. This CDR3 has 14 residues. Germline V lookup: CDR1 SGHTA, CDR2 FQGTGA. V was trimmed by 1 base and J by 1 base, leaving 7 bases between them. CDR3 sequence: CASSLKGRNTEAFF. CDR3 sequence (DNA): TGTGCCAGCAGCTTAAAAGGGAGGAACACTGAAGCTTTCTTT.

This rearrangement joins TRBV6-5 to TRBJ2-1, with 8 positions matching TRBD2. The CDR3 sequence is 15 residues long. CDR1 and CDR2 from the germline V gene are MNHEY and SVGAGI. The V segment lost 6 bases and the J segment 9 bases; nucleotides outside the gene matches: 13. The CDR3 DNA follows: TGTGCCAGCAGCCCAAGGCAGAGCGGGAGAATTGAGCAGTTCTTC. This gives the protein CASSPRQSGRIEQFF.

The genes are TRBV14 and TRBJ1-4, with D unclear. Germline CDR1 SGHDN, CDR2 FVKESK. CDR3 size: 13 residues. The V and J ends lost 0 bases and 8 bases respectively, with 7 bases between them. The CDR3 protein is CASSQERREKLFF. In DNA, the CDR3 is TGTGCCAGCAGCCAAGAACGTCGGGAAAAACTGTTTTTT.

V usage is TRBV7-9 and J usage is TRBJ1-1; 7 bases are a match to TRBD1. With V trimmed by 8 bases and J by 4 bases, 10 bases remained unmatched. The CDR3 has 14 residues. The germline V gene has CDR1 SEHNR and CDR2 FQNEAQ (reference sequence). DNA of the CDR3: TGTGCCAGCTTAGACGACAGGGTAGTCACTGAAGCTTTCTTT. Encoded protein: CASLDDRVVTEAFF.

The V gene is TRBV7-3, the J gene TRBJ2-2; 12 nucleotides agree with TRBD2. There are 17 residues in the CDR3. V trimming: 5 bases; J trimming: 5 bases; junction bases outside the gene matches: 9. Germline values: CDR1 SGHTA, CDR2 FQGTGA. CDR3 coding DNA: TGTGCCAGCAGCCCTCCTAGCGGGAGGGCCTCTACCGGGGAGCTGTTTTTT. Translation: CASSPPSGRASTGELFF.

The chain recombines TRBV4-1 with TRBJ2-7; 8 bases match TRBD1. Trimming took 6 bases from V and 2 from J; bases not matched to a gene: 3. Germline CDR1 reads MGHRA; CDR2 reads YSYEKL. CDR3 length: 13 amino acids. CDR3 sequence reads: CASRQTGAYEQYF. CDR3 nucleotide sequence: TGCGCCAGCAGACAGACAGGGGCCTACGAGCAGTACTTC.

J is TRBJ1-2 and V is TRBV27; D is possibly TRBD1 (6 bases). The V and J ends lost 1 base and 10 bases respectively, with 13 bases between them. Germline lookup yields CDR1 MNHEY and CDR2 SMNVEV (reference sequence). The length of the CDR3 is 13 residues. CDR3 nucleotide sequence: TGTGCCAGCAGTTTATGGGGCAGGGGCGTCTACACCTTC. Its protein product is CASSLWGRGVYTF.

The DNA for the CDR3 is TGTGCCAGCAGTTACAGGCGACACGGCTCTGGAAACACCATATATTTT. This translates into CASSYRRHGSGNTIYF. V usage is TRBV6-5 and J usage is TRBJ1-3, with D unresolved. Deletions cut 2 bases from V and 0 bases from J, with 11 bases between. The CDR3 consists of 16 residues. Germline values: CDR1 MNHEY, CDR2 SVGAGI.

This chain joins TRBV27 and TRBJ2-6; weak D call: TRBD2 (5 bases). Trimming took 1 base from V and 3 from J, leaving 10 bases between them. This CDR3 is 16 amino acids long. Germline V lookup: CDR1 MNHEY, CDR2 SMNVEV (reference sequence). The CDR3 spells CASSLYGVGGANVLTF. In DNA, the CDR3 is TGTGCCAGCAGTTTATACGGGGTAGGTGGGGCCAACGTCCTGACTTTC.

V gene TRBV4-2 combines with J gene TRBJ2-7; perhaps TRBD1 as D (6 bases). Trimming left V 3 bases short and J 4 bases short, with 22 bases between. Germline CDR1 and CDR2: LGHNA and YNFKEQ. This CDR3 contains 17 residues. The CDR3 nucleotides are TGTGCCAGCAGCCAGTTGTCAGGGGTTAACGGTTTATACGAGCAGTACTTC. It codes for CASSQLSGVNGLYEQYF.

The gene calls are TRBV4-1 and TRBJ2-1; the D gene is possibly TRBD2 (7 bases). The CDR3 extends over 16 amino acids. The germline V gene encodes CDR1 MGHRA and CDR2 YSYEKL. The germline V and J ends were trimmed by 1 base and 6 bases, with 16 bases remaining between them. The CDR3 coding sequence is TGCGCCAGCAGCCAAGTCAGAACGGGGGGCCCCAATGAGCAGTTCTTC. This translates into CASSQVRTGGPNEQFF.

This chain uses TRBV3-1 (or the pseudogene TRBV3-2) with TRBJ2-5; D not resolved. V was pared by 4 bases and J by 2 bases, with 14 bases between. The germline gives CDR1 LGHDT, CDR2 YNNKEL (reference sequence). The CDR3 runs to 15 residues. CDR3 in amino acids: CASSLLGSPQETQYF. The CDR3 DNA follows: TGTGCCAGCAGCCTGTTGGGCAGCCCTCAAGAGACCCAGTACTTC.

The CDR3 spells CASSLIGFRTDTQYF. DNA of the CDR3: TGTGCCAGCAGTTTAATCGGTTTCCGCACAGATACGCAGTATTTT. The V and J genes are TRBV28 and TRBJ2-3; D unresolved. V lost 2 bases to trimming and J lost 1 base, with 10 bases between them. CDR1 MDHEN and CDR2 SYDVKM come from the germline V gene. The CDR3 extends over 15 amino acids.